This T cell receptor beta chain was documented in a study of cytomegalovirus exposure and HLA in healthy donors. Whole-study results and caveats: A later analysis linked a missense variant in DCLRE1C to the trimming of TCR beta V and J genes.

About this clone itself: What it recognizes is unknown.

The PCR made use of 60 Vbeta and 13 Jbeta primers. The method was immunoSEQ multiplex PCR; TCRdb's version includes in-frame clones alone and lacks a portion of them. The data show 200,000 to 250,000 clones, around 83% seen once. Trimming at V came to 5 bases and at J to 7 bases, leaving 9 bases not matched to a gene. Germline CDR1 SGHDT, CDR2 YYEEEE. CDR3 length: 15 amino acids. V is TRBV5-6 and J is TRBJ1-2; 12 bases map to TRBD1. The origin of this receptor is a woman aged 40 to 50 in good health and CMV-seronegative. Input material: PBMCs. For the CDR3, the DNA is TGTGCCAGCAGTCGCAGGGACAGGGGGCTACTTGGCTACACCTTC. Protein sequence: CASSRRDRGLLGYTF.